This TCR beta chain came from a study of Tregs in tolerant kidney transplant recipients. Looking at the study overall: CFSE-labeled recipient PBMCs were cultured approximately 6 days with irradiated graft donor PBMCs, then FACS-sorted.

V gave up 2 bases and J gave up 0 bases, with 14 bases separating them. CDR3 length: 17 amino acids. Germline CDR1 is SGHAT and CDR2 is FQNNGV. Notes on this clone: Antigen specificity is unknown.

Study results and limitations: Few patients were studied, so findings need validation in larger groups. Biological reproducibility was not directly addressed, but technical replication error appeared minimal. Expanding Tregs on activated donor B cells appeared to best identify donor-specific TCRbeta clones.

TCRdb's copy holds only in-frame clones and misses some; the assay was immunoSEQ multiplex PCR. Of 9,400 or so clones in the sample, roughly 44% were seen once. V and J are TRBV11-2 and TRBJ2-1; D is unclear. The source material was CD4+ T cells from blood cultured with allogeneic cells. This receptor was identified in a human donor in good health. The chain's CDR3 is CASSLTRSRNSYNEQFF. Written as DNA, the CDR3 is TGTGCCAGCAGCTTAACGCGGTCGAGGAACTCCTACAATGAGCAGTTCTTC.